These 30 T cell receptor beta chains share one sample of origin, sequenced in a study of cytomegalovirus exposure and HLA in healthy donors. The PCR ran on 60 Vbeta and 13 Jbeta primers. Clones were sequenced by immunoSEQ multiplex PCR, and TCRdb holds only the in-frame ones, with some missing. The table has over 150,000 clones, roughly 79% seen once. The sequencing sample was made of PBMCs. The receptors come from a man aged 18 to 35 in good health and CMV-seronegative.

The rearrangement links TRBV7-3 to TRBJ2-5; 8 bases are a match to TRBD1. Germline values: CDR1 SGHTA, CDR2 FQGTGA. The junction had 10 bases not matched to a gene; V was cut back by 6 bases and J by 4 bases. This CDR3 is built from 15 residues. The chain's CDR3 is CASSSAGGWGETQYF. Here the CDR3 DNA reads TGTGCCAGCAGTTCTGCAGGGGGCTGGGGAGAGACCCAGTACTTC. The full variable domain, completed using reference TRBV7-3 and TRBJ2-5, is GAGVSQTPSNKVTEKGKYVELRCDPISGHTALYWYRQSLGQGPEFLIYFQGTGAADDSGLPNDRFFAVRPEGSVSTLKIQRTERGDSAVYLCASSSAGGWGETQYFGPGTRLLVL.

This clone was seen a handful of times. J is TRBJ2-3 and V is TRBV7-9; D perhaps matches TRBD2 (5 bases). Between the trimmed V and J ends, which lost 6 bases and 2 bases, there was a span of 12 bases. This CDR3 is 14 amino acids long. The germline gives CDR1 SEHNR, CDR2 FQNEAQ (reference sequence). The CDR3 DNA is TGTGCCAGCAGTCTTGGAGGTCACACAGATACGCAGTATTTT. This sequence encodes CASSLGGHTDTQYF. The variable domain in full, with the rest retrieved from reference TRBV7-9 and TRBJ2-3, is DTGVSQNPRHKITKRGQNVTFRCDPISEHNRLYWYRQTLGQGPEFLTYFQNEAQLEKSRLLSDRFSAERPKGSFSTLEIQRTEQGDSAMYLCASSLGGHTDTQYFGPGTRLTVL.

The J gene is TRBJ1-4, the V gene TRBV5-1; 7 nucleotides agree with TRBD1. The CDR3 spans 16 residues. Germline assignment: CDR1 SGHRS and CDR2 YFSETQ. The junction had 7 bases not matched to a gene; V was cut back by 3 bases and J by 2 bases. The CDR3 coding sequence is TGCGCCAGCAGCTCCCGGACAGGCTATACTAATGAAAAACTGTTTTTT. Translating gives CASSSRTGYTNEKLFF.

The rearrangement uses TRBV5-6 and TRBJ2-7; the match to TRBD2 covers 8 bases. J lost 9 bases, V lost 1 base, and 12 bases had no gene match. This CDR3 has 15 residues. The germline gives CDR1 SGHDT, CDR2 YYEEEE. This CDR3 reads CASSLSGGGQFGQYV. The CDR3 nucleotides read TGTGCCAGCAGCTTGTCGGGCGGGGGGCAGTTTGGGCAGTACGTC.

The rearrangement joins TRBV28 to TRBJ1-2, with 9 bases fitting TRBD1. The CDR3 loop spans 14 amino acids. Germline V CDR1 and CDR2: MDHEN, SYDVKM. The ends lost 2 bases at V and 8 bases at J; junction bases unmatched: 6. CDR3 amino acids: CASSLQQGAQGYTF. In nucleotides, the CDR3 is TGTGCCAGCAGTTTACAACAGGGGGCGCAAGGCTACACCTTC.

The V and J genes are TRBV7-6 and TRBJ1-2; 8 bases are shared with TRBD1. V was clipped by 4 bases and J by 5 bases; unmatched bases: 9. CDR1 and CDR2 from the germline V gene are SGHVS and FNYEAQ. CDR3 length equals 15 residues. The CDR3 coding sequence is TGTGCCAGCAGCTCGACAGGGGCCTACGGTTATGGCTACACCTTC. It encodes CASSSTGAYGYGYTF.

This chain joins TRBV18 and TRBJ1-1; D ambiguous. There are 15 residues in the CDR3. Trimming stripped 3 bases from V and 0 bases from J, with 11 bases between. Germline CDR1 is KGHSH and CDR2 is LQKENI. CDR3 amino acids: CASSPSGNLNTEAFF. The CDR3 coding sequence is TGTGCCAGCTCACCTTCCGGGAACCTGAACACTGAAGCTTTCTTT. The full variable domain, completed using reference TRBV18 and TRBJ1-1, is NAGVMQNPRHLVRRRGQEARLRCSPMKGHSHVYWYRQLPEEGLKFMVYLQKENIIDESGMPKERFSAEFPKEGPSILRIQQVVRGDSAAYFCASSPSGNLNTEAFFGQGTRLTVV.

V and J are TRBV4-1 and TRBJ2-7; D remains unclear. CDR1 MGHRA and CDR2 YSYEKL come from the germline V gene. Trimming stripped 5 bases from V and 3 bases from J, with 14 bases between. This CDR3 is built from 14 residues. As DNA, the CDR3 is TGCGCCAGCAGCGCGCTGTGGCCCGACTACGAGCAGTACGTC. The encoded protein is CASSALWPDYEQYV.

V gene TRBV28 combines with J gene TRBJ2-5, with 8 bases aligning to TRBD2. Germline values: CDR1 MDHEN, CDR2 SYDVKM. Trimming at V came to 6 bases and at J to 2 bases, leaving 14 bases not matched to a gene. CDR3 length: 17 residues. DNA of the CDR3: TGTGCCAGCAGATGGGAAAGACAGCGGGGGTGGCAAGAGACCCAGTACTTC. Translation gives CASRWERQRGWQETQYF.

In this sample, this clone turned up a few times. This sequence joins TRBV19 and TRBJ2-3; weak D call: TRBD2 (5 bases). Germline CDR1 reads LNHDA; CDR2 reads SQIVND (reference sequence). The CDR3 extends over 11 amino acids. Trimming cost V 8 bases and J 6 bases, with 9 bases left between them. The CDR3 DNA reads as TGTGCCAGTGGCTCGGGGGATACGCAGTATTTT. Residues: CASGSGDTQYF.

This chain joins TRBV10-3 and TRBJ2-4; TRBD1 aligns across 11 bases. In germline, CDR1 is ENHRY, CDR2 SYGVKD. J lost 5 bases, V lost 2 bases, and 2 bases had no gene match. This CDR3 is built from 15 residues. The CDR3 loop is CAISEPGQGENIQYF. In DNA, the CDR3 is TGTGCCATCAGTGAGCCGGGACAGGGGGAAAACATTCAGTACTTC.

In DNA, the CDR3 is TGCGCCAGCAGCTTAACAGGGTGGGCTAATGAAAAACTGTTTTTT. It translates to CASSLTGWANEKLFF. This chain uses TRBV5-1 with TRBJ1-4; D is possibly TRBD1 (6 bases). Deletions cut 2 bases from V and 3 bases from J, with 11 bases between. Germline values: CDR1 SGHRS, CDR2 YFSETQ. The CDR3 has 15 amino acids.

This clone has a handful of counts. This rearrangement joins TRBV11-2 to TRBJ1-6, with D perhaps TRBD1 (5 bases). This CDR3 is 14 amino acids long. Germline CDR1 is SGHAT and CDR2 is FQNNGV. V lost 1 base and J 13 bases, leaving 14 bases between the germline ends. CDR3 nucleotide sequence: TGTGCCAGCAGCTTAGGAAGGGACTGGGGGCCCCTCCACTTT. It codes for CASSLGRDWGPLHF.

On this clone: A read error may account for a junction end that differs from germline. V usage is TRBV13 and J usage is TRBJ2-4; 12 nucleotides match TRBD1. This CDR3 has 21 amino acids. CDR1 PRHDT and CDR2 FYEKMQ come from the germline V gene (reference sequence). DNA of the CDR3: TGTGCCAGCAGCTCAACCCTCCGGGACAGGGGGCCCGACGGGGTCAAAAACAGTCAGTACTTC. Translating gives CASSSTLRDRGPDGVKNSQYF.

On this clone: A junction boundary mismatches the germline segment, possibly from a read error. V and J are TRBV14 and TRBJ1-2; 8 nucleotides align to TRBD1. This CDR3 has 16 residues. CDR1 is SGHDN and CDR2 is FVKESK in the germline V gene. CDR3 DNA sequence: TGTGCCAGCAGCCAAACAGGGGGGATTCTTCACTACGGCTACACCTTC. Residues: CASSQTGGILHYGYTF. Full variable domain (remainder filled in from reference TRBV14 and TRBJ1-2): EAGVTQFPSHSVIEKGQTVTLRCDPISGHDNLYWYRRVMGKEIKFLLHFVKESKQDESGMPNNRFLAERTGGTYSTLKVQPAELEDSGVYFCASSQTGGILHYGYTFGSGTRLTVV.

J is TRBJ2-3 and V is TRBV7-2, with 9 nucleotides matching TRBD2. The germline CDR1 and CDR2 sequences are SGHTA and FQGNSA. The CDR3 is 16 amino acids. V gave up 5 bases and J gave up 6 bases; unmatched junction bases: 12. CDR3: CASSQAGTSSKDTQYF. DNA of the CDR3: TGTGCCAGCAGCCAAGCCGGGACTAGCTCTAAGGATACGCAGTATTTT.

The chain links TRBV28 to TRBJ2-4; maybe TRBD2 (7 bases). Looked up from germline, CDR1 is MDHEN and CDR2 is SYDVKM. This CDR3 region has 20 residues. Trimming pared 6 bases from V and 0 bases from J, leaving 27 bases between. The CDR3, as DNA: TGTGCCAGCAGCTCAATTCAGTTCCGGGCGGGGGCTTTAGCCAAAAACATTCAGTACTTC. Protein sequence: CASSSIQFRAGALAKNIQYF.

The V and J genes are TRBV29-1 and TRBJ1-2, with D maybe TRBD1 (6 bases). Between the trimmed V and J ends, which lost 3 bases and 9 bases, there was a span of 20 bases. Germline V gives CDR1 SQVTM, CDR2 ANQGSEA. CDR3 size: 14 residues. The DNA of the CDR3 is TGCAGCGTTGATCCAGGGGAGGGGTCGGAACGCTACACCTTC. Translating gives CSVDPGEGSERYTF. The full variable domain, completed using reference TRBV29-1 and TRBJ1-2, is SAVISQKPSRDICQRGTSLTIQCQVDSQVTMMFWYRQQPGQSLTLIATANQGSEATYESGFVIDKFPISRPNLTFSTLTVSNMSPEDSSIYLCSVDPGEGSERYTFGSGTRLTVV.

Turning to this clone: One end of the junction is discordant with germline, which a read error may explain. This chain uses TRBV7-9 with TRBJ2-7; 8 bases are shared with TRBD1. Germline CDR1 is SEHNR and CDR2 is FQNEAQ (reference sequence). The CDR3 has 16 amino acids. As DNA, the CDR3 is TGTTCCAGCAGCAACGACAGGGGCTACTCCTCCTACGAGCAGTACTTC. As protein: CSSSNDRGYSSYEQYF.

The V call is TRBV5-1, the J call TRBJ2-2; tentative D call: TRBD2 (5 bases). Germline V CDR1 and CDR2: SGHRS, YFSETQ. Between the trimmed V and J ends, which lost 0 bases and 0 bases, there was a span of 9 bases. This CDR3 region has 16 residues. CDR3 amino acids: CASSLGTPANTGELFF. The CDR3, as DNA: TGCGCCAGCAGCTTGGGGACTCCAGCGAACACCGGGGAGCTGTTTTTT.

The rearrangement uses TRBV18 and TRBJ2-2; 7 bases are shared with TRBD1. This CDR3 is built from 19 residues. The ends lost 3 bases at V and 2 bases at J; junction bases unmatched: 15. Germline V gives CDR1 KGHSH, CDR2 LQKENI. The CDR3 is CASSPTNPAGTVNTGELFF. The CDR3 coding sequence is TGTGCCAGCTCACCTACTAACCCTGCCGGGACAGTAAACACCGGGGAGCTGTTTTTT.

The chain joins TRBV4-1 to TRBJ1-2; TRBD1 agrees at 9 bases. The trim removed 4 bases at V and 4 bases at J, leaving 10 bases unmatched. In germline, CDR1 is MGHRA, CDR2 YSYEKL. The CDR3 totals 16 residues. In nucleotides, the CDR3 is TGCGCCAGCAGCCGGGAACCGGGACAGGGCATCTATGGCTACACCTTC. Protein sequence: CASSREPGQGIYGYTF.

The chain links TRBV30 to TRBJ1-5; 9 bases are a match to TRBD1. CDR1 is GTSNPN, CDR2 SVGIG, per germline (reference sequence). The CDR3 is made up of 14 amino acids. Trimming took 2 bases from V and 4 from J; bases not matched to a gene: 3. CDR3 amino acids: CAWSFGTGNQPQHF. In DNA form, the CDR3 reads TGTGCCTGGAGTTTCGGGACAGGGAATCAGCCCCAGCATTTT.

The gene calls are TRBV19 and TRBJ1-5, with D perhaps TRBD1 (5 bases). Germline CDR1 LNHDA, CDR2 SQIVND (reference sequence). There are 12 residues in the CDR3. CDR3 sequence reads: CAGGGIHQPQHF. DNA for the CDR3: TGTGCAGGTGGGGGGATACATCAGCCCCAGCATTTT.

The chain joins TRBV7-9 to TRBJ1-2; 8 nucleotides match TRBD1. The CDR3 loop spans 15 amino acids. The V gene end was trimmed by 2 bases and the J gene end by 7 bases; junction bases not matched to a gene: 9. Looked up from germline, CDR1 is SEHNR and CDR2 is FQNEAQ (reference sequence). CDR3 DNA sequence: TGTGCCAGCAGCTTATCGACAGGGGATGTGGGTGGCTACACCTTC. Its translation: CASSLSTGDVGGYTF.

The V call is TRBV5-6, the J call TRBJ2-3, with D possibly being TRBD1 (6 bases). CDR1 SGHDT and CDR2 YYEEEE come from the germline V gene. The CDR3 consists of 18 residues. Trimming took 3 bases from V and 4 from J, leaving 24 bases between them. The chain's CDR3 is CASSSQFWVGRGSDTQYF. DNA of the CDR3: TGTGCCAGCAGCTCCCAATTCTGGGTCGGCAGGGGATCAGATACGCAGTATTTT.

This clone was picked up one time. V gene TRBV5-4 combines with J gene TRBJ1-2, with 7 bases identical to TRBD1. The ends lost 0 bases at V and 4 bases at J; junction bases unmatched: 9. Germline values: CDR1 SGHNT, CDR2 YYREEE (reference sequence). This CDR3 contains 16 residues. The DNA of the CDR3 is TGTGCCAGCAGCTTGGGTCCGGGACAGCGCAGCTATGGCTACACCTTC. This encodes CASSLGPGQRSYGYTF.

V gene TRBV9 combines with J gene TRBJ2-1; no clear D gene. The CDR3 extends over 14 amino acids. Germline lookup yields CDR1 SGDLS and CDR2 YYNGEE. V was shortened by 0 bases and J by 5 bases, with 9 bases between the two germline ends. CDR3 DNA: TGTGCCAGCAGCGTAGGCCCGGCGGACAATGAGCAGTTCTTC. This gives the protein CASSVGPADNEQFF.

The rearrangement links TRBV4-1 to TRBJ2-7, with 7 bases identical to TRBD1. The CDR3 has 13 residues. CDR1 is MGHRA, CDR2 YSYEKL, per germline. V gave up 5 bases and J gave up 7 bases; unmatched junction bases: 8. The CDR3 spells CASSYDRDREQYV. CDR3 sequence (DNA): TGCGCCAGCAGCTATGACAGGGACCGGGAGCAGTACGTC.

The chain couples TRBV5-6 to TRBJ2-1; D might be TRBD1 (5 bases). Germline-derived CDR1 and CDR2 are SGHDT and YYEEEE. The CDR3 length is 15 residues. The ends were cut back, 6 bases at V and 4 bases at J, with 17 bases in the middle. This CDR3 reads CASNERVAGYNEQFF. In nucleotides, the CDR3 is TGTGCCAGCAACGAACGAGTGGCAGGGTACAATGAGCAGTTCTTC.